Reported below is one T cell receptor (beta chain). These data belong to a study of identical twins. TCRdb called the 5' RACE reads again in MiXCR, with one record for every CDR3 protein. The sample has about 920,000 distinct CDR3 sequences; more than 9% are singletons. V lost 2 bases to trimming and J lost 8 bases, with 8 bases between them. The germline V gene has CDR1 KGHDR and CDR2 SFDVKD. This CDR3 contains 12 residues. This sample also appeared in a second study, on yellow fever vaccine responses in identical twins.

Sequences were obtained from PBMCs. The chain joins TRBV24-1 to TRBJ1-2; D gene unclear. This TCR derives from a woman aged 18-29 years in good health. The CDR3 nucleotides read TGTGCCACCAGTGATTCCGGCCTGGGCTACACCTTC. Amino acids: CATSDSGLGYTF.